The T cell receptor (beta chain) under discussion was sequenced for a study of cytomegalovirus exposure and HLA in healthy donors. It was with 60 Vbeta and 13 Jbeta primers that the PCR ran. The assay was immunoSEQ multiplex PCR, and TCRdb's table has in-frame clones only and misses some. Of some 95,000 clones detected, around four fifths appear once; the ten largest clones hold 7.3%. This CDR3 spans 13 amino acids. Germline lookup yields CDR1 KGHSH and CDR2 LQKENI. V lost 3 bases and J lost 7, with 12 bases in between. V gene TRBV18 combines with J gene TRBJ1-1; weak D call: TRBD1 (6 bases). Input material: PBMCs. This receptor was obtained from a man under 40 in good health and CMV-seronegative. Here the CDR3 reads CASSPLDRFEAFF. The CDR3 coding sequence is TGTGCCAGCTCACCCCTGGACAGATTTGAAGCTTTCTTT.